Shown below are 4 T cell receptor beta chains from a single sample sequenced in a study of T-cell reconstitution after alpha-beta-depleted transplantation in children. Construction of the TCRbeta library involved unique molecular identifiers. MiXCR, applied by TCRdb to the PCR reads, yields one record per CDR3 protein. The repertoire holds approximately 230,000 distinct CDR3 sequences, under 30% seen once, with about 5% in the top ten. The sample in question was PBMCs, mostly from graft donor cells, obtained 360 days after TCRalphabeta/CD19-depleted stem cell transplant. All receptors derive from a female patient younger than 10 who had a stem cell transplant for congenital amegakaryocytic thrombocytopenia, so the T cells may come from the graft donor.

This clonotype occurred many times. This sequence joins TRBV12-3 or TRBV12-4 and TRBJ1-2; D ambiguous. This CDR3 is 14 amino acids long. Trimming took off 1 base at V and 4 bases at J, with 10 bases between the two ends. In nucleotides, the CDR3 is TGTGCCAGCAGTTTAGTTGCGGGCGGCTATGGCTACACCTTC. Translation gives CASSLVAGGYGYTF.

This clonotype was picked up a small number of times. Here the CDR3 reads CSPKSRDRRYNEQFF. The CDR3 nucleotides read TGCAGTCCTAAATCCCGGGACAGGCGTTACAATGAGCAGTTCTTC. This chain connects TRBV20-1 to TRBJ2-1, with TRBD1 identical over 8 bases. In germline, CDR1 is DFQATT, CDR2 SNEGSKA (reference sequence). CDR3 size: 15 residues. V dropped 8 bases and J dropped 4; count of bases not matched to a gene: 13.

J is TRBJ1-4 and V is TRBV5-1; D is possibly TRBD1 (6 bases). Per the germline V gene, CDR1 is SGHRS and CDR2 is YFSETQ. V was trimmed by 1 base and J by 7 bases, leaving 14 bases between them. The CDR3 has 15 amino acids. In DNA, the CDR3 is TGCGCCAGCAGCTTGTTGGTCGAGGGGGTTGAAAAACTGTTTTTT. This codes for CASSLLVEGVEKLFF.

The CDR3 coding sequence is TGTGCCAGCTCACGTTCCATACAAGAGACCCAGTACTTC. Its protein is CASSRSIQETQYF. The chain has TRBV18 and TRBJ2-5; D not certain. Between the trimmed V and J ends, which lost 4 bases and 2 bases, there was a span of 8 bases. The CDR3 totals 13 residues. Germline lookup yields CDR1 KGHSH and CDR2 LQKENI.